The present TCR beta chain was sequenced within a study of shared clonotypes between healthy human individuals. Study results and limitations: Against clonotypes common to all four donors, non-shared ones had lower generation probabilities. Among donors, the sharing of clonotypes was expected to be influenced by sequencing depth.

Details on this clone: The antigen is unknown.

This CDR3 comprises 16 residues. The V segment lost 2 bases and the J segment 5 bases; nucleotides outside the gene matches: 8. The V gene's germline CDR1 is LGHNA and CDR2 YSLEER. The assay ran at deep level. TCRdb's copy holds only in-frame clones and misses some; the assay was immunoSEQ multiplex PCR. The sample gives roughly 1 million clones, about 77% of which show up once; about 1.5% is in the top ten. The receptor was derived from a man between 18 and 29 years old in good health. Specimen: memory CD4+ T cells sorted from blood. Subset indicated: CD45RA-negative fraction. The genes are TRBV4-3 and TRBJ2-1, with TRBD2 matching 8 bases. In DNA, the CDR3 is TGCGCCAGCAGCCAATTACCGGGACTAGTAGACAATGAGCAGTTCTTC. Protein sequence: CASSQLPGLVDNEQFF.